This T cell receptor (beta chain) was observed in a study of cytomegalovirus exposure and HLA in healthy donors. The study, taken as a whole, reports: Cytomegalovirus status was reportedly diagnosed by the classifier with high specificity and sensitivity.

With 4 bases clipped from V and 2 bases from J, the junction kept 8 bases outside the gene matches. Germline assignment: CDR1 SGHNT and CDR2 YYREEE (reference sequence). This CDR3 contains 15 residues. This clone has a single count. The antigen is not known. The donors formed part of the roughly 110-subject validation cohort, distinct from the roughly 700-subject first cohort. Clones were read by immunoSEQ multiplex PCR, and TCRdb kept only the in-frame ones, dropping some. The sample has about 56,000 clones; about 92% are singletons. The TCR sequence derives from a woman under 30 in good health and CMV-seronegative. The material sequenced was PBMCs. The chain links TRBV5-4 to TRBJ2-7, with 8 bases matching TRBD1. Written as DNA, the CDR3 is TGTGCCAGCAGCCCGGACAGGGCTTCTACCTACGAGCAGTACGTC. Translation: CASSPDRASTYEQYV.